These T cell receptor beta chains were read from a single sample in a study of metastatic and nonmetastatic thyroid tumors. With MiXCR, TCRdb reprocessed the PCR reads. The sample contains fewer than 45,000 clones, 13% of which appear only once. Sequencing used blood. The receptors were gathered from a female donor with papillary thyroid cancer or a benign thyroid nodule (not recorded which). Some clones in this sample may be carry-over from other donors' samples. CDR3s leave out the opening cysteine and the closing phenylalanine or tryptophan. Fields, in order: V gene, J gene, clone size, CDR3 protein. Only some rows state a clone size, as once, few, many or a class for expanded clones.

v_call: TRBV7-3
j_call: TRBJ2-2
clone_size: medium-sized
cdr3_aa: ASSYGTGGTGELF

v_call: TRBV20-1
j_call: TRBJ1-6
clone_size: many
cdr3_aa: SASDREGAYNSPLH

v_call: TRBV11-3
j_call: TRBJ2-7
clone_size: few
cdr3_aa: ASSSGLGIYEQY

v_call: TRBV27
j_call: TRBJ2-2
clone_size: many
cdr3_aa: ASSRRELAETGTGELF

v_call: TRBV27
j_call: TRBJ2-1
clone_size: medium-sized
cdr3_aa: ASSPLFYNEQF

v_call: TRBV7-9
j_call: TRBJ1-4
clone_size: .
cdr3_aa: AISSEGTGGEKLF

v_call: TRBV18
j_call: TRBJ2-5
clone_size: many
cdr3_aa: ASSPLAGTVGETQY

v_call: TRBV12-3/TRBV12-4
j_call: TRBJ2-1
clone_size: .
cdr3_aa: ASSSPVLDSGKAQGANEQF

v_call: TRBV25-1
j_call: TRBJ1-1
clone_size: many
cdr3_aa: ASSGPFSSSAF

v_call: TRBV28
j_call: TRBJ1-2
clone_size: medium-sized
cdr3_aa: ASRLGGANYGYT

v_call: TRBV6-1
j_call: TRBJ2-7
clone_size: medium-sized
cdr3_aa: ASSEGLPYEQY

v_call: TRBV7-2
j_call: TRBJ1-5
clone_size: many
cdr3_aa: ASSLRGGQPQH

v_call: TRBV11-2
j_call: TRBJ1-2
clone_size: .
cdr3_aa: ASSSPKAMGHGYT

v_call: TRBV30
j_call: TRBJ1-1
clone_size: many
cdr3_aa: AWNSGMNTEAF

v_call: TRBV6-1
j_call: TRBJ2-1
clone_size: medium-sized
cdr3_aa: ASSQGLAAYNEQF

v_call: TRBV30
j_call: TRBJ2-3
clone_size: many
cdr3_aa: AWSVLRRTRGDTDTQY